The next 30 T cell receptor beta chains were all read from a single sample in a study of T cells in Graves' hyperthyroidism and ophthalmopathy. Authors of the study amplified TCR beta CDR3 regions from RNA transcripts. When the TCR CDR3 underwent first-round RT-PCR, the HTBI primer set was used. Using its own MiXCR run on the multiplex PCR reads, TCRdb lists one record per CDR3 protein. The sample has around 430,000 distinct CDR3 sequences, approximately 15% seen once. The specimen was blood. These receptors were collected from a woman in her thirties with Graves' hyperthyroidism.

There are a few counts of this clonotype. The chain combines TRBV5-1 with TRBJ1-1; D uncertain. CDR3 length equals 13 residues. The V gene's germline CDR1 is SGHRS and CDR2 YFSETQ. V lost 7 bases and J lost 1, with 11 bases in between. The CDR3 sequence: CASRPPANTEAFF. The CDR3 DNA follows: TGCGCCAGCCGCCCACCGGCGAACACTGAAGCTTTCTTT.

This clonotype occurred a few times. V usage is TRBV28 and J usage is TRBJ2-3; perhaps TRBD2 as D (6 bases). The CDR3 is made up of 15 amino acids. The germline CDR1 and CDR2 sequences are MDHEN and SYDVKM. The V end was cut by 5 bases, the J end by 4 bases, with 16 bases between. CDR3 in amino acids: CASSKRRAGSDTQYF. The CDR3 coding sequence is TGTGCCAGCAGTAAAAGGAGGGCCGGGTCAGATACGCAGTATTTT.

Many counts were recorded for this clonotype. The chain uses TRBV6-1 and TRBJ1-2; 7 nucleotides match TRBD1. The CDR3 is made up of 13 amino acids. The germline V gene encodes CDR1 MNHNS and CDR2 SASEGT. The ends lost 6 bases at V and 6 bases at J; junction bases unmatched: 7. The CDR3 is CASRRQGGHGYTF. The CDR3, as DNA: TGTGCCAGCAGGCGACAGGGAGGCCATGGCTACACCTTC.

This sequence joins TRBV29-1 and TRBJ2-2; D not resolved. Germline-derived CDR1 and CDR2 are SQVTM and ANQGSEA. V gave up 5 bases and J gave up 4 bases, with 8 bases separating them. The CDR3 extends over 12 amino acids. The CDR3 region has the DNA TGCAGCGTTTTCATCGGCACCGGGGAGCTGTTTTTT. It translates to CSVFIGTGELFF.

The chain recombines TRBV11-2 with TRBJ2-7; 7 bases align to TRBD1. CDR1 and CDR2 (germline): SGHAT, FQNNGV. There are 15 residues in the CDR3. Trimming cost V 3 bases and J 5 bases; bases outside gene matches: 10. CDR3 amino acids: CASSFSTGTEDEQYF. The CDR3 nucleotides read TGTGCCAGCAGCTTCTCAACCGGGACAGAGGACGAGCAGTACTTC. The entire variable domain, with the rest obtained from reference TRBV11-2 and TRBJ2-7, is as follows: EAGVAQSPRYKIIEKRQSVAFWCNPISGHATLYWYQQILGQGPKLLIQFQNNGVVDDSQLPKDRFSAERLKGVDSTLKIQPAKLEDSAVYLCASSFSTGTEDEQYFGPGTRLTVT.

The genes are TRBV7-8 and TRBJ2-3, with a tentative D call TRBD2 (7 bases). Germline loops: CDR1 SGHVS, CDR2 FQNEAQ. The CDR3 has 17 residues. The V end was cut by 7 bases, the J end by 8 bases, with 28 bases between. The CDR3 loop is CASTPRGGRTSRGTQYF. The CDR3, as DNA: TGTGCCAGCACCCCTAGGGGGGGACGGACTAGTCGGGGTACGCAGTATTTT.

This clonotype was counted at least ten times. V gene TRBV28 combines with J gene TRBJ1-2; 8 bases agree with TRBD1. The CDR3 spans 17 residues. Germline-derived CDR1 and CDR2 are MDHEN and SYDVKM. V gave up 1 base and J gave up 4 bases; unmatched junction bases: 11. CDR3 sequence reads: CASSLLAGGARPYGYTF. The CDR3 DNA reads TGTGCCAGCAGTTTATTGGCAGGGGGCGCCCGACCCTATGGCTACACCTTC.

This chain connects TRBV20-1 to TRBJ2-2, with D hard to call. Germline CDR1 is DFQATT and CDR2 is SNEGSKA (reference sequence). The CDR3 is 16 residues long. V lost 0 bases and J 1 base, leaving 12 bases between the germline ends. The CDR3 DNA sequence: TGCAGTGCTAGAGATAGTGGCGGATTGAACACCGGGGAGCTGTTTTTT. Its protein product is CSARDSGGLNTGELFF.

DNA of the CDR3: TGTGCCAGCTCACCTAGTAGGCGACCGGGGGACACTGAAGCTTTCTTT. Amino acids: CASSPSRRPGDTEAFF. The chain is built from TRBV18 and TRBJ1-1; D possibly corresponds to TRBD1 (5 bases). V lost 3 bases, J lost 3 bases, and 17 bases lay in between. Germline V CDR1 and CDR2: KGHSH, LQKENI. This CDR3 has 16 residues.

This clonotype was detected many times. This sequence joins TRBV7-9 and TRBJ2-3, with TRBD1 matching over 8 bases. The ends lost 2 bases at V and 5 bases at J; junction bases unmatched: 9. In germline, CDR1 is SEHNR, CDR2 FQNEAQ (reference sequence). This CDR3 is 16 amino acids long. The CDR3 DNA follows: TGTGCCAGCAGCTTATTGGACAGGGCTTACGGAGATACGCAGTATTTT. Amino acids: CASSLLDRAYGDTQYF.

This clonotype was counted many times. J is TRBJ1-2 and V is TRBV3-1; D might be TRBD1 (6 bases). The CDR3 has 15 amino acids. The V end was cut by 0 bases, the J end by 2 bases, with 10 bases between. Germline CDR1 LGHDT, CDR2 YNNKEL (reference sequence). The CDR3 bases are TGTGCCAGCAGCCAAGATGGGGGCAGAAACTATGGCTACACCTTC. Amino acid sequence: CASSQDGGRNYGYTF.

This clonotype was seen ten or more times. This sequence joins TRBV28 and TRBJ2-5; unclear D gene. The CDR3 totals 14 residues. Germline CDR1 is MDHEN and CDR2 is SYDVKM. Trimming took 3 bases from V and 3 from J, leaving 11 bases between them. The CDR3 loop reads CASSLARVEETQYF. CDR3 DNA: TGTGCCAGCAGTTTGGCGAGAGTCGAAGAGACCCAGTACTTC.

The rearrangement joins TRBV14 to TRBJ2-1; 9 bases fit TRBD1. Germline trimming cut 6 bases from V and 6 bases from J; bases unmatched to any gene: 6. Germline V gene data show CDR1 as SGHDN and CDR2 as FVKESK. The CDR3 extends over 14 amino acids. Written as DNA, the CDR3 is TGTGCCAGCAGACACGGGACAGGGATCAATGAGCAGTTCTTC. Amino acid sequence: CASRHGTGINEQFF.

This clonotype was observed at least ten times. V usage is TRBV6-1 and J usage is TRBJ2-1, with 7 nucleotides matching TRBD2. The CDR3 runs to 15 residues. Germline V CDR1 and CDR2: MNHNS, SASEGT. J lost 3 bases, V lost 3 bases, and 5 bases had no gene match. As DNA, the CDR3 is TGTGCCAGCAGTGAGCGGCTAGCGGACTACAATGAGCAGTTCTTC. Residues: CASSERLADYNEQFF.

At least ten counts were recorded for this clonotype. The V gene is TRBV2, the J gene TRBJ2-1; possibly TRBD2 for D (6 bases). V was trimmed by 7 bases and J by 5 bases, leaving 12 bases between them. Germline-derived CDR1 and CDR2 are SNHLY and FYNNEI. The CDR3 loop spans 13 amino acids. CDR3 loop: CASKTGVNNEQFF. The CDR3 DNA follows: TGTGCCAGCAAGACGGGAGTAAACAATGAGCAGTTCTTC. The full variable domain, completed using reference TRBV2 and TRBJ2-1, is EPEVTQTPSHQVTQMGQEVILRCVPISNHLYFYWYRQILGQKVEFLVSFYNNEISEKSEIFDDQFSVERPDGSNFTLKIRSTKLEDSAMYFCASKTGVNNEQFFGPGTRLTVL.

The V gene is TRBV6-1, the J gene TRBJ1-2, with 8 bases aligning to TRBD1. The germline CDR1 and CDR2 sequences are MNHNS and SASEGT. The CDR3 sequence is 14 residues long. V lost 10 bases and J lost 3; bases outside the gene matches: 10. As DNA, the CDR3 is TGTGCCAACTCCGGGACAGGATTTGACTATGGCTACACCTTC. It yields the protein CANSGTGFDYGYTF.

In this sample, this clonotype turned up many times. The V gene is TRBV3-1, the J gene TRBJ2-3; TRBD1 matches at 8 bases. V gave up 1 base and J gave up 3 bases; unmatched junction bases: 6. CDR1 and CDR2 from the germline V gene are LGHDT and YNNKEL (reference sequence). The CDR3 consists of 16 residues. This CDR3 is CASSQALRQGTDTQYF. Here the CDR3 DNA reads TGTGCCAGCAGCCAAGCCCTGAGACAGGGGACAGATACGCAGTATTTT.

This clonotype was seen at least ten times. J is TRBJ2-7 and V is TRBV15, with D perhaps TRBD1 or TRBD2 (5 bases each). V lost 0 bases and J 6 bases, leaving 12 bases between the germline ends. CDR1 and CDR2 (germline): LNHNV, YYDKDF (reference sequence). The CDR3 runs 14 residues. CDR3 DNA sequence: TGTGCCACCAGCAGAGATGAGGGGTTTGGCGAGCAGTACTTC. Protein sequence: CATSRDEGFGEQYF.

This clonotype showed up many times. The chain has TRBV6-1 and TRBJ2-5, with unresolved D. CDR1 is MNHNS, CDR2 SASEGT, per germline. V shed 6 bases and J shed 0 bases, with 5 bases lying between them. The CDR3 is 12 residues long. CDR3 residues: CASRQNQETQYF. The CDR3, as DNA: TGTGCCAGCAGGCAGAACCAAGAGACCCAGTACTTC.

This clonotype was observed at least ten times. The chain uses TRBV5-1 and TRBJ2-1; the D call may be TRBD1 or TRBD2 (5 bases each). V shed 4 bases and J shed 6 bases, with 23 bases lying between them. Germline CDR1 SGHRS, CDR2 YFSETQ. The CDR3 is made up of 17 amino acids. The chain's CDR3 is CASSGNTLGVRVNEQFF. The CDR3 bases are TGCGCCAGCAGCGGAAATACCTTGGGGGTAAGGGTCAATGAGCAGTTCTTC.

V usage is TRBV5-1 and J usage is TRBJ1-1; D perhaps matches TRBD1 (6 bases). V was clipped by 3 bases and J by 0 bases, with 12 bases between them. Germline-derived CDR1 and CDR2 are SGHRS and YFSETQ. The CDR3 totals 15 residues. CDR3 nucleotides: TGCGCCAGCAGCTCTGGGCAGGGGTTGAACACTGAAGCTTTCTTT. It is translated as CASSSGQGLNTEAFF.

This clonotype has ten or more counts. The rearrangement links TRBV20-1 to TRBJ2-1; the match to TRBD2 covers 13 bases. V was clipped by 3 bases and J by 8 bases; unmatched bases: 7. The V gene's germline CDR1 is DFQATT and CDR2 SNEGSKA (reference sequence). This CDR3 has 15 amino acids. The CDR3 loop reads CSASKTSGRRYEQFF. CDR3 coding DNA: TGCAGTGCTAGTAAGACTAGCGGGAGGAGGTATGAGCAGTTCTTC.

This clonotype was picked up a small number of times. The chain uses TRBV3-1 and TRBJ1-1; D is ambiguous. The germline gives CDR1 LGHDT, CDR2 YNNKEL (reference sequence). V was clipped by 0 bases and J by 3 bases, with 11 bases between them. The CDR3 loop spans 15 amino acids. The CDR3: CASSQEVGRDTEAFF. DNA for the CDR3: TGTGCCAGCAGCCAAGAAGTGGGGAGGGACACTGAAGCTTTCTTT.

This clonotype was found many times. The chain uses TRBV28 and TRBJ1-2, with 7 positions matching TRBD1. This CDR3 is 13 amino acids long. Per germline, CDR1 MDHEN and CDR2 SYDVKM. J gave up 3 bases and V 6 bases, and 4 bases lay outside the gene matches. The CDR3 loop reads CASRTGLDYGYTF. For the CDR3, the DNA is TGTGCCAGCAGGACAGGGTTAGACTATGGCTACACCTTC.

This clonotype was observed at least ten times. CDR3: CSARAPLAGVGEQYF. The CDR3 DNA is TGCAGTGCTAGAGCCCCACTAGCGGGAGTGGGCGAGCAGTACTTC. The chain links TRBV20-1 to TRBJ2-7, with 11 bases that match TRBD2. The CDR3 runs 15 residues. Trimming took 1 base from V and 6 from J; bases not matched to a gene: 8. Per germline, CDR1 DFQATT and CDR2 SNEGSKA (reference sequence).

This clonotype was counted ten times or more. The rearrangement uses TRBV5-1 and TRBJ1-1; TRBD1 matches 7 bases. V shed 0 bases and J 3 bases; nucleotides not matched to a gene: 2. Germline V gene lookup returns CDR1 SGHRS and CDR2 YFSETQ. This CDR3 is built from 14 residues. CDR3: CASSLADRDTEAFF. DNA for the CDR3: TGCGCCAGCAGCTTGGCCGACAGGGACACTGAAGCTTTCTTT. The full variable domain, completed using reference TRBV5-1 and TRBJ1-1, is KAGVTQTPRYLIKTRGQQVTLSCSPISGHRSVSWYQQTPGQGLQFLFEYFSETQRNKGNFPGRFSGRQFSNSRSEMNVSTLELGDSALYLCASSLADRDTEAFFGQGTRLTVV.

Comment on this clonotype: It may be a read error: a sequence one base away is much more abundant. The rearrangement joins TRBV12-3 or TRBV12-4 to TRBJ1-2; no clear D gene. The CDR3 loop spans 12 amino acids. The DNA of the CDR3 is TGTGCCAGCAGTTTTCAAGGCTATAGCTACACCTTC. Its translation is CASSFQGYSYTF.

In this sample, this clonotype turned up many times. The V gene is TRBV28, the J gene TRBJ1-1, with D possibly being TRBD1 (6 bases). The CDR3 length is 13 residues. Germline values: CDR1 MDHEN, CDR2 SYDVKM. DNA for the CDR3: TGTGTTTCCGGGGGGCGCAGGGACACTGAAGCTTTCTTT. It codes for CVSGGRRDTEAFF.

This clonotype has a count of ten or more. This rearrangement joins TRBV28 to TRBJ2-1, with TRBD2 identical over 9 bases. V gave up 3 bases and J gave up 9 bases; unmatched junction bases: 9. Germline V gene data show CDR1 as MDHEN and CDR2 as SYDVKM. This CDR3 region has 15 residues. The CDR3 region has the DNA TGTGCCAGCAGTTTGGGCGGGAGGGCCCTATCTGAGCAGTTCTTC. Translating gives CASSLGGRALSEQFF.

This clonotype was seen a few times. The chain recombines TRBV19 with TRBJ2-1; 7 positions match TRBD2. This CDR3 is 17 amino acids long. The junction had 14 bases not matched to a gene; V was cut back by 4 bases and J by 5 bases. CDR1 LNHDA and CDR2 SQIVND come from the germline V gene (reference sequence). CDR3 in DNA: TGTGCCAGTAGTAGTAGAAGAATCGGGAGGTTCCACAATGAGCAGTTCTTC. Translated: CASSSRRIGRFHNEQFF.